This entry lists 11 T cell receptor beta chains sequenced from one sample in a study of T-cell memory formation after mild COVID-19. TCRdb ran MiXCR on the 5' RACE reads and lists one entry per CDR3 protein. The profile shows roughly 310,000 distinct CDR3 sequences, around a sixth of them singletons. The sequenced sample was PBMCs or a T cell subset sorted from them (not recorded which). These receptor sequences come from a man aged 18 to 29 who had mild COVID-19 (a few samples of this study predate the infection). Cell type and time point are not known.

As DNA, the CDR3 is TGTGCCAGCAGTTACTCGGCTAGCGGGGTAGGGTACGAGCAGTACTTC. Protein product: CASSYSASGVGYEQYF. This chain connects TRBV6-5 to TRBJ2-7, with TRBD2 matching over 9 bases. V was clipped by 0 bases and J by 4 bases; unmatched bases: 7. Germline V gives CDR1 MNHEY, CDR2 SVGAGI. The CDR3 is 16 residues long.

This clonotype came up a few times. V gene TRBV7-2 combines with J gene TRBJ1-5; D gene uncertain. The V end was cut by 5 bases, the J end by 3 bases, with 14 bases between. This CDR3 is 15 amino acids long. Germline loops: CDR1 SGHTA, CDR2 FQGNSA. The CDR3 nucleotides read TGTGCCAGCAGCACGACCAGAGGGAACAATCAGCCCCAGCATTTT. Residues: CASSTTRGNNQPQHF.

This clonotype turned up a few times. V is TRBV29-1 and J is TRBJ2-1; 14 bases are shared with TRBD2. V was clipped by 4 bases and J by 5 bases; unmatched bases: 7. This CDR3 contains 16 residues. CDR1 is SQVTM and CDR2 is ANQGSEA in the germline V gene. The DNA for the CDR3 is TGCAGCGTTGCCGGGACTAGCGGGGGCCTAAACAATGAGCAGTTCTTC. Translated: CSVAGTSGGLNNEQFF.

This clonotype was seen only a few times. This chain's CDR3 is CASSADRYEQYF. As DNA, the CDR3 is TGTGCCAGCAGCGCAGACAGATACGAGCAGTACTTC. The V and J genes are TRBV7-2 and TRBJ2-7, with a weak D call TRBD1 (5 bases). The CDR3 is 12 residues long. V lost 5 bases and J 4 bases, leaving 9 bases between the germline ends. Germline CDR1 SGHTA, CDR2 FQGNSA.

This clonotype appeared many times. The V call is TRBV5-1, the J call TRBJ2-3, with 9 bases fitting TRBD2. CDR3 length: 16 residues. CDR1 and CDR2 (germline): SGHRS, YFSETQ. J gave up 0 bases and V 4 bases, and 6 bases lay outside the gene matches. The CDR3 DNA sequence: TGCGCCAGCAGCATCCCGCTAGCGGGGAGCACAGATACGCAGTATTTT. Translated, it gives CASSIPLAGSTDTQYF.

This clonotype has ten or more counts. The chain joins TRBV7-9 to TRBJ2-2; perhaps TRBD1 as D (5 bases). The CDR3 is made up of 14 amino acids. The germline V gene encodes CDR1 SEHNR and CDR2 FQNEAQ (reference sequence). V was pared by 8 bases and J by 2 bases, with 12 bases between. The CDR3 loop is CASFPDSNTGELFF. In nucleotides, the CDR3 is TGTGCCAGCTTCCCAGACAGTAACACCGGGGAGCTGTTTTTT.

The CDR3 region has the DNA TGCAGCGTTGGGGGGTACAGGTTAGCTTTCTTT. This encodes CSVGGYRLAFF. The chain combines TRBV29-1 with TRBJ1-1, with TRBD1 as a possible D gene (5 bases). The CDR3 consists of 11 residues. Germline CDR1 and CDR2: SQVTM and ANQGSEA. V dropped 4 bases and J dropped 10 bases, with 13 bases sitting between them.

In DNA form, the CDR3 reads TGTGCCACCAGCCGGAACAGGGGTGACACTGAAGCTTTCTTT. Encoded protein: CATSRNRGDTEAFF. The chain couples TRBV15 to TRBJ1-1; 7 bases agree with TRBD1. CDR3 length: 14 residues. Per germline, CDR1 LNHNV and CDR2 YYDKDF (reference sequence). With V trimmed by 5 bases and J by 3 bases, 6 bases remained unmatched.

The sample holds a few counts of this clonotype. This chain joins TRBV7-2 and TRBJ2-2, with D perhaps TRBD1 or TRBD2 (6 bases each). CDR1 is SGHTA and CDR2 is FQGNSA in the germline V gene. V lost 0 bases and J 4 bases, leaving 12 bases between the germline ends. CDR3 length: 16 residues. CDR3 protein: CASSLAGGSATGELFF. CDR3 DNA sequence: TGTGCCAGCAGCTTAGCGGGGGGCTCTGCCACCGGGGAGCTGTTTTTT.

The chain uses TRBV20-1 and TRBJ2-7, with TRBD2 as a possible D gene (7 bases). The CDR3 contains 13 residues. The germline CDR1 and CDR2 sequences are DFQATT and SNEGSKA (reference sequence). V was pared by 3 bases and J by 7 bases, with 16 bases between. In DNA, the CDR3 is TGCAGTGCTAGGGGGGAGGGGGTTCGTGAGCAGTACTTC. Its translation is CSARGEGVREQYF.

The rearrangement uses TRBV14 and TRBJ2-3; D gene ambiguous. CDR1 and CDR2 from the germline V gene are SGHDN and FVKESK. V lost 3 bases and J lost 1, with 5 bases in between. The length of the CDR3 is 13 residues. CDR3 amino acids: CASSQERTDTQYF. Here the CDR3 DNA reads TGTGCCAGCAGCCAGGAACGCACAGATACGCAGTATTTT.